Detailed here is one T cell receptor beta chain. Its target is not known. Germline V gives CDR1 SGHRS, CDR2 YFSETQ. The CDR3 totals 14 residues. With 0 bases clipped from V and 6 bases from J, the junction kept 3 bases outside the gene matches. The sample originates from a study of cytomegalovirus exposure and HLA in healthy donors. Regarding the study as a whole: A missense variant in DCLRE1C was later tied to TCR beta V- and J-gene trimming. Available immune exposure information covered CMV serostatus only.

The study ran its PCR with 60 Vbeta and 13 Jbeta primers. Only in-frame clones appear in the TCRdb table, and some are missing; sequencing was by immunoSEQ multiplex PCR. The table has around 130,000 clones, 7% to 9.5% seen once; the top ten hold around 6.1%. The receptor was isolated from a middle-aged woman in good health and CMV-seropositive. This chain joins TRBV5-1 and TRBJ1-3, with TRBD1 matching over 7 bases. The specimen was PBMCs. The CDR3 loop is CASSLEQGTNTIYF. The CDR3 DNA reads TGCGCCAGCAGCTTGGAACAGGGGACAAACACCATATATTTT.